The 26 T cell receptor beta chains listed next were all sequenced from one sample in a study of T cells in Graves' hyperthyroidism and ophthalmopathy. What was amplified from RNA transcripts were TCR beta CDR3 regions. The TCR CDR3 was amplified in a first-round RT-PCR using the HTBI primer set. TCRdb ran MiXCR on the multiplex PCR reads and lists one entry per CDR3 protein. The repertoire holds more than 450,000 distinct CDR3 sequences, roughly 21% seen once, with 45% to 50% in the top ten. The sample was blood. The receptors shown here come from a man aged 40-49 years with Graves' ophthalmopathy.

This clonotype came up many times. This CDR3 is CASTGGRGYTF. Written as DNA, the CDR3 is TGTGCCTCGACAGGGGGTCGAGGCTACACCTTC. The V call is TRBV30, the J call TRBJ1-2, with 9 bases identical to TRBD1. The CDR3 runs to 11 residues. Germline CDR1 GTSNPN, CDR2 SVGIG (reference sequence). V lost 7 bases, J lost 8 bases, and 5 bases stayed unmatched. Using reference TRBV30 and TRBJ1-2 for the parts outside the CDR3, the full variable domain is SQTIHQWPATLVQPVGSPLSLECTVEGTSNPNLYWYRQAAGRGLQLLFYSVGIGQISSEVPQNLSASRPQDRQFILSSKKLLLSDSGFYLCASTGGRGYTFGSGTRLTVV.

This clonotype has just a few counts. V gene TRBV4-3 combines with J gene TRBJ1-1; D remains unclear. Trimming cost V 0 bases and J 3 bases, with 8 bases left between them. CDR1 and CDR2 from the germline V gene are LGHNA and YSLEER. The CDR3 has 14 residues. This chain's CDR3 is CASSQDLGDTEAFF. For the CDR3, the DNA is TGCGCCAGCAGCCAAGATCTCGGAGACACTGAAGCTTTCTTT.

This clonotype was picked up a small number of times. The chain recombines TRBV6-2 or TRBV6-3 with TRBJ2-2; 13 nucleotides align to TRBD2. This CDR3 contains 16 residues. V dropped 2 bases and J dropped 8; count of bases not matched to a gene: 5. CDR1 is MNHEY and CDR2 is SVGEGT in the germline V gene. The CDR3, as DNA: TGTGCCAGCAGTTACGACGGACTAGCGGGGGTGGGGGAGCTGTTTTTT. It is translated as CASSYDGLAGVGELFF.

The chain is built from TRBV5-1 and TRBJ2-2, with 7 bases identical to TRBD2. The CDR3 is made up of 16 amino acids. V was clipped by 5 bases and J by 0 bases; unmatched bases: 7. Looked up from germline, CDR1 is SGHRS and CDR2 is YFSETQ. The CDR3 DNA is TGCGCCAGCAGACCTCTCGGACTAGCGAACACCGGGGAGCTGTTTTTT. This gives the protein CASRPLGLANTGELFF.

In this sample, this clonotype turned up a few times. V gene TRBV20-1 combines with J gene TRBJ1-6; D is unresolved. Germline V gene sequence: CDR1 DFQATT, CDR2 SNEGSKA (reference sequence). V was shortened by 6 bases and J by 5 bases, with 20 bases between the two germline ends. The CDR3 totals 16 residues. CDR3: CSAKFSRVLNNSPLHF. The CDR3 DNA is TGCAGTGCCAAATTTTCCCGGGTCCTTAATAATTCACCCCTCCACTTT.

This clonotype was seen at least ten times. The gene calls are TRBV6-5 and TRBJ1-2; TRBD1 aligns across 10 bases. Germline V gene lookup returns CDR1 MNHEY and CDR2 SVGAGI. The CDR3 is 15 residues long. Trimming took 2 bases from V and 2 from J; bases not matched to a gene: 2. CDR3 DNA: TGTGCCAGCAGTTACGAGACAGGGGGCAACTATGGCTACACCTTC. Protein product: CASSYETGGNYGYTF.

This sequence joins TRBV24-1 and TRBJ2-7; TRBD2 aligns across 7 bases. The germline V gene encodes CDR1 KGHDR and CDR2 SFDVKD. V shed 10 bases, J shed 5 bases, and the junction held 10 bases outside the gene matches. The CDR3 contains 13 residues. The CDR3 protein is CATLGRENDEQYF. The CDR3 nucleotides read TGTGCCACACTCGGGCGGGAGAACGACGAGCAGTACTTC.

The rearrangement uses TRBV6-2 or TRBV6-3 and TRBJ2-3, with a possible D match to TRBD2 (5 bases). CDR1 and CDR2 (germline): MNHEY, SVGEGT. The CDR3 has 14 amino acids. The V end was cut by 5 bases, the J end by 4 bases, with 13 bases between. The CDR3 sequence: CASSPSGWPDTQYF. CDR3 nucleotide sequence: TGTGCCAGCAGTCCCAGCGGCTGGCCAGATACGCAGTATTTT.

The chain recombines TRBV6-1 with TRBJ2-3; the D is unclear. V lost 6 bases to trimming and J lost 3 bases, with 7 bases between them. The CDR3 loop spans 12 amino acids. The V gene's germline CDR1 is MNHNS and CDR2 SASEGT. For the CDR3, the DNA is TGTGCCAGCAGGAAAGTAACAGATACGCAGTATTTT. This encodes CASRKVTDTQYF.

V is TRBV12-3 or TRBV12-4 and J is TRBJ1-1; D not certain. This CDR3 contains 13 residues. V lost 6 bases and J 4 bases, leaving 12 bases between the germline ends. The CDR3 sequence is CASRNMEITEAFF. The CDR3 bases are TGTGCCAGCAGAAACATGGAAATCACTGAAGCTTTCTTT.

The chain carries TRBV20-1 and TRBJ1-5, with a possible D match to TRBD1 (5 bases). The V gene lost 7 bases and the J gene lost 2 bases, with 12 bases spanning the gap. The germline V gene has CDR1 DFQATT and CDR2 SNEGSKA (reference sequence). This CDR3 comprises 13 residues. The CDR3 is CSVGGSRNQPQHF. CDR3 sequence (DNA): TGCAGTGTTGGGGGTTCGCGCAATCAGCCCCAGCATTTT.

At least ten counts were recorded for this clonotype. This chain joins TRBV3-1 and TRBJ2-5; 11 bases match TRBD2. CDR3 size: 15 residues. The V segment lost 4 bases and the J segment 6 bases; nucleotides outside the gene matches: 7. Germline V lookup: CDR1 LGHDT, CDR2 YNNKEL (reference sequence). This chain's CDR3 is CASSLLAGGQQTQYF. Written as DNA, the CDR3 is TGTGCCAGCAGCCTTTTAGCGGGAGGGCAACAGACCCAGTACTTC.

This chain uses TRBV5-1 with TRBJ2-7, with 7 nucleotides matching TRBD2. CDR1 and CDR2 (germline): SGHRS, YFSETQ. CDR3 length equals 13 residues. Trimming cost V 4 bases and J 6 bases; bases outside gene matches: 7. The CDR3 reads CASSQTREGEQYF. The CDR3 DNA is TGCGCCAGCAGCCAGACTAGGGAGGGCGAGCAGTACTTC.

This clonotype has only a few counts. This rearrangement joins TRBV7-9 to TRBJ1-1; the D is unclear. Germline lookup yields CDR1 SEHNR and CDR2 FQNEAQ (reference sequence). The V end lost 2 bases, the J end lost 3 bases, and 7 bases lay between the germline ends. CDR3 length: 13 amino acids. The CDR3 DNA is TGTGCCAGCAGCTTAATGCCAGACACTGAAGCTTTCTTT. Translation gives CASSLMPDTEAFF. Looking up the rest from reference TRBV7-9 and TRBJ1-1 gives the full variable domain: DTGVSQNPRHKITKRGQNVTFRCDPISEHNRLYWYRQTLGQGPEFLTYFQNEAQLEKSRLLSDRFSAERPKGSFSTLEIQRTEQGDSAMYLCASSLMPDTEAFFGQGTRLTVV.

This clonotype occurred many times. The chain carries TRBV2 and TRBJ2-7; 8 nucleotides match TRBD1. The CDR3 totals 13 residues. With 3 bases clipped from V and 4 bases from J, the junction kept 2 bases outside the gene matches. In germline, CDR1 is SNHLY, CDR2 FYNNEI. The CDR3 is CASSDTGGYEQYF. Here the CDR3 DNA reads TGTGCCAGCAGTGATACAGGGGGGTACGAGCAGTACTTC.

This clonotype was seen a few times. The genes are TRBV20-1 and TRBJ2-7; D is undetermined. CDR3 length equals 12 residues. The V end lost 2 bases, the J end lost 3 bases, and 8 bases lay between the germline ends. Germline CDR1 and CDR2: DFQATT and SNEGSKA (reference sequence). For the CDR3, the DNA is TGCAGTGCTAGACTACAGCACTACGAGCAGTACTTC. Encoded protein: CSARLQHYEQYF.

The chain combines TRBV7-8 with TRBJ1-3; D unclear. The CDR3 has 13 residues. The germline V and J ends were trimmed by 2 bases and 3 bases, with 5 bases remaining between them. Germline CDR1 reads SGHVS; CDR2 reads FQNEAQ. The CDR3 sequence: CASSLIVGNTIYF. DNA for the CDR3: TGTGCCAGCAGCTTAATAGTTGGAAACACCATATATTTT.

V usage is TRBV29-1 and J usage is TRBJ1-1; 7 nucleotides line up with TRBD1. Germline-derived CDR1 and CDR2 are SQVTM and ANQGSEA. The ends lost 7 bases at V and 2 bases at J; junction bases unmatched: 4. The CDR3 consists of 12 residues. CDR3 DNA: TGCAGCGGGCGGGACAGCAACACTGAAGCTTTCTTT. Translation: CSGRDSNTEAFF.

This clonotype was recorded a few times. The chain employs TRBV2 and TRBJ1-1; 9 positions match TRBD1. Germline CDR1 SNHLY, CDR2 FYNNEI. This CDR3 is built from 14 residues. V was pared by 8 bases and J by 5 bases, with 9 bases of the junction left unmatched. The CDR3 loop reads CASGRQGDGTEAFF. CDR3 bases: TGTGCCAGCGGCAGACAGGGGGATGGGACTGAAGCTTTCTTT.

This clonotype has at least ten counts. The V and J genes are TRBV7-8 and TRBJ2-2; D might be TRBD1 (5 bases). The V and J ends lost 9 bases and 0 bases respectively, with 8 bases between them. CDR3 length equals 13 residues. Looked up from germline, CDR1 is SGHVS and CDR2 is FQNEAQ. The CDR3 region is CASRQTNTGELFF. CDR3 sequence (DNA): TGTGCCAGTAGACAGACGAACACCGGGGAGCTGTTTTTT.

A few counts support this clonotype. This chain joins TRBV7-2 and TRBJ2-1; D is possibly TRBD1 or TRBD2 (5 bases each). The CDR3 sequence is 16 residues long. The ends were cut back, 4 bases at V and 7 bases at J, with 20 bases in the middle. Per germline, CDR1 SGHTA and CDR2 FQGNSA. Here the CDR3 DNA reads TGTGCCAGCAGCTACACTAGGGACGCGGGTAGGAATGAGCAGTTCTTC. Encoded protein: CASSYTRDAGRNEQFF.

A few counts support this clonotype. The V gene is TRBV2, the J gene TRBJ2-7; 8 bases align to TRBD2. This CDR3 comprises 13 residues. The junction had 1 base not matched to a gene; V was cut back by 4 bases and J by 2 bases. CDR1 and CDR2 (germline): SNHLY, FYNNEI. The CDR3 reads CASSAGGTYEQYF. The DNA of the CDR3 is TGTGCCAGCAGTGCGGGGGGGACCTACGAGCAGTACTTC.

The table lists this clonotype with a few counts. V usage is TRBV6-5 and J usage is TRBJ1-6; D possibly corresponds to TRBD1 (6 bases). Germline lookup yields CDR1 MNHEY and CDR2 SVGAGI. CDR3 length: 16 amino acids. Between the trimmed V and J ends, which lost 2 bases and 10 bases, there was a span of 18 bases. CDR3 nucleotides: TGTGCCAGCAGTTACCGCGGACAGTTGAAGGGCTCACCCCTCCACTTT. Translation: CASSYRGQLKGSPLHF.

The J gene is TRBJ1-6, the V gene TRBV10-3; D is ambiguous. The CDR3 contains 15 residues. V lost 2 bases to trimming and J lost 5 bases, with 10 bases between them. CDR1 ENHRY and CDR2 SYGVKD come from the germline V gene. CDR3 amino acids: CAISESENHNSPLHF. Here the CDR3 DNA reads TGTGCCATCAGTGAGAGCGAGAACCATAATTCACCCCTCCACTTT.

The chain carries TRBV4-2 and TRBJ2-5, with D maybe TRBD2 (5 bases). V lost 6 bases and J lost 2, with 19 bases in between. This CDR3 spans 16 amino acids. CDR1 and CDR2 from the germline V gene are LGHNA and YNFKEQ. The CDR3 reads CASSLRRTWEQETQYF. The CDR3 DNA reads TGTGCCAGCAGTCTAAGACGGACTTGGGAACAAGAGACCCAGTACTTC.

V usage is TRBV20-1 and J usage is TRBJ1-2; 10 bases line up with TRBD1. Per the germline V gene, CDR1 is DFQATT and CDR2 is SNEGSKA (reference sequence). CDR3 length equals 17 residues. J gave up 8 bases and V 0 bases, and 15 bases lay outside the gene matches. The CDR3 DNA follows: TGCAGTGCTAGAGATTGGGGACAGGGGAGCGTGTTCGGCGGCTACACCTTC. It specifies CSARDWGQGSVFGGYTF.